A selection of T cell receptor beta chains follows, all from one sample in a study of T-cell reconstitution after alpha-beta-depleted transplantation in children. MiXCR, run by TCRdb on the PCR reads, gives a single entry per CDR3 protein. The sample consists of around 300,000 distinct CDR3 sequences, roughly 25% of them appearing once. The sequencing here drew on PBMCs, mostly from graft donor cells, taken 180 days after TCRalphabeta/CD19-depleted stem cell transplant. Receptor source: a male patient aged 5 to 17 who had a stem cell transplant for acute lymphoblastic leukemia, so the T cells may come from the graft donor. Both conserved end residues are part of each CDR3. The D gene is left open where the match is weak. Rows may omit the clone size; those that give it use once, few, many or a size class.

CDR3aa: CSARNPAGYEQYF; CDR3nt: TGCAGTGCTAGAAATCCCGCGGGATACGAGCAGTACTTC; abundance: few; v_gene: TRBV20-1; j_gene: TRBJ2-7; d_gene: -
CDR3aa: CSARSSGANVLTF; CDR3nt: TGCAGTGCTAGAAGCTCTGGGGCCAACGTCCTGACTTTC; abundance: many; v_gene: TRBV20-1; j_gene: TRBJ2-6; d_gene: -
CDR3aa: CASSLGLSTVGEQYF; CDR3nt: TGTGCCAGCAGCTTGGGGCTATCGACAGTCGGGGAGCAGTACTTC; abundance: few; v_gene: TRBV5-5; j_gene: TRBJ2-7; d_gene: -
CDR3aa: CASSIYTGEKLFF; CDR3nt: TGCGCCAGCAGCATCTACACAGGGGAAAAACTGTTTTTT; abundance: -; v_gene: TRBV5-1; j_gene: TRBJ1-4; d_gene: -
CDR3aa: CASSRGAGRQHEQFF; CDR3nt: TGTGCCAGCAGCCGAGGGGCGGGACGGCAGCATGAGCAGTTCTTC; abundance: few; v_gene: TRBV7-3; j_gene: TRBJ2-1; d_gene: -
CDR3aa: CDSSQDPPTLGAEPQHF; CDR3nt: TGCGACAGCAGCCAAGATCCACCGACATTGGGGGCAGAACCCCAGCATTTT; abundance: once; v_gene: TRBV4-1; j_gene: TRBJ1-5; d_gene: -
CDR3aa: CASSDRTYNEQFF; CDR3nt: TGCGCCAGCAGCGACAGGACCTACAATGAGCAGTTCTTC; abundance: few; v_gene: TRBV5-1; j_gene: TRBJ2-1; d_gene: -
CDR3aa: CASRPRLATRGETQYF; CDR3nt: TGTGCCAGCAGACCACGACTAGCAACAAGGGGAGAGACCCAGTACTTC; abundance: -; v_gene: TRBV12-3/TRBV12-4; j_gene: TRBJ2-5; d_gene: TRBD2
CDR3aa: CASSGTGLSYEQYF; CDR3nt: TGTGCCAGCAGTGGAACAGGTCTCTCCTACGAGCAGTACTTC; abundance: -; v_gene: TRBV6-1; j_gene: TRBJ2-7; d_gene: -
CDR3aa: CASSLPGSPEAFF; CDR3nt: TGCGCCAGCAGCTTGCCGGGTAGTCCTGAAGCTTTCTTT; abundance: -; v_gene: TRBV5-1; j_gene: TRBJ1-1; d_gene: -
CDR3aa: CASSLRVGPGAWGPNTEAFF; CDR3nt: TGTGCCAGCAGCTTAAGGGTGGGACCGGGGGCGTGGGGCCCTAACACTGAAGCTTTCTTT; abundance: -; v_gene: TRBV7-9; j_gene: TRBJ1-1; d_gene: -
CDR3aa: CASSLALGTSGSVETQYF; CDR3nt: TGTGCCAGCAGTTTAGCGCTCGGGACTAGCGGGAGCGTAGAGACCCAGTACTTC; abundance: few; v_gene: TRBV12-3/TRBV12-4; j_gene: TRBJ2-5; d_gene: TRBD2
CDR3aa: CASSFEVRAYGYTF; CDR3nt: TGTGCCAGCAGCTTCGAGGTCAGGGCCTATGGCTACACCTTC; abundance: -; v_gene: TRBV7-2; j_gene: TRBJ1-2; d_gene: -
CDR3aa: CASAGGLSSTDTQYF; CDR3nt: TGCGCCAGCGCAGGGGGCCTATCTAGCACAGATACGCAGTATTTT; abundance: few; v_gene: TRBV5-1; j_gene: TRBJ2-3; d_gene: TRBD1
CDR3aa: CASSKVHREKDLPPGAGYNEQFF; CDR3nt: TGTGCCAGCAGCAAAGTGCACAGGGAAAAAGACTTACCGCCCGGGGCGGGATACAATGAGCAGTTCTTC; abundance: few; v_gene: TRBV21-1; j_gene: TRBJ2-1; d_gene: -